Listed below are T cell receptor beta chains from one sample, sequenced in a study of shared clonotypes between healthy human individuals. TCRdb keeps only in-frame clones here, not all; method: immunoSEQ multiplex PCR. The sample includes some 1,600,000 clones, 95% to 99% seen only once; the top ten take about 0.45%. The sample taken for sequencing was naive CD4+ T cells sorted from blood. The receptors were sampled from a man aged 30-40 years in good health. CDR3s include the opening cysteine and the closing phenylalanine or tryptophan. Fields, in order: clone size, J gene, V gene, D gene, CDR3 protein, CDR3 DNA. D genes are given only for firm matches. Part of the rows lack a size; the others show once, few, many or a class for expanded clones.

. | TRBJ2-4 | TRBV15 | . | CATSSRVEDIQYF | TGTGCCACCAGCTCCAGGGTCGAGGACATTCAGTACTTC
. | TRBJ1-5 | TRBV28 | . | CASKGLKGANNQPQHF | TGTGCCAGCAAGGGGCTTAAGGGCGCTAACAATCAGCCCCAGCATTTT
. | TRBJ1-4 | TRBV5-8 | . | CASSLVRGEKLFF | TGTGCCAGCAGCTTGGTGAGGGGGGAAAAACTGTTTTTT
once | TRBJ2-7 | TRBV6-5 | . | CASSYGGEQYF | TGTGCCAGCAGTTACGGTGGGGAGCAGTACTTC
. | TRBJ2-1 | TRBV25-1 | TRBD1 | CASSSTGGGEQFF | TGTGCCAGCAGTAGCACAGGGGGAGGCGAGCAGTTCTTC
. | TRBJ2-1 | TRBV5-6 | TRBD1 | CASSSTGSYNEQFF | TGTGCCAGCAGCTCGACAGGGTCCTACAATGAGCAGTTCTTC
. | TRBJ2-3 | TRBV30 | TRBD2 | CAWSRGDTFTDTQYF | TGTGCCTGGAGTCGGGGGGATACTTTCACAGATACGCAGTATTTT
. | TRBJ1-2 | TRBV6-6 | . | CASSYGGGGYTF | TGTGCCAGCAGTTATGGCGGGGGGGGCTACACCTTC
once | TRBJ2-1 | TRBV7-2 | . | CASRQQVYNEQFF | TGTGCCAGCAGACAACAGGTCTACAATGAGCAGTTCTTC
. | TRBJ2-7 | TRBV5-1 | TRBD2 | CASSSGLAGGPGAYEQYF | TGCGCCAGCAGCTCGGGACTAGCGGGAGGGCCAGGCGCCTACGAGCAGTACTTC
. | TRBJ2-7 | TRBV25-1 | . | CASSEYWNGEQYF | TGTGCCAGCAGTGAATATTGGAATGGGGAGCAGTACTTC
. | TRBJ2-7 | TRBV25-1 | . | CASSRAGISYEQYF | TGTGCCAGCAGTCGGGCCGGGATCTCCTACGAGCAGTACTTC
. | TRBJ1-2 | TRBV7-3 | . | CASSLDGARSNYGYTF | TGTGCCAGCAGCTTAGATGGGGCGAGGAGTAACTATGGCTACACCTTC
. | TRBJ2-6 | TRBV18 | . | CASSPKLGANVLTF | TGTGCCAGCTCACCAAAACTTGGGGCCAACGTCCTGACTTTC
. | TRBJ2-1 | TRBV6-5 | TRBD2 | CASSYLASGSNEQFF | TGTGCCAGCAGTTACTTGGCTAGCGGGAGTAATGAGCAGTTCTTC
. | TRBJ1-1 | TRBV7-2 | TRBD1 | CASSRGQWNTEAFF | TGTGCCAGCAGCCGGGGACAGTGGAACACTGAAGCTTTCTTT
. | TRBJ2-2 | TRBV18 | . | CASSPRSRDTGELFF | TGTGCCAGCTCACCACGTTCCAGGGACACCGGGGAGCTGTTTTTT
. | TRBJ2-2 | TRBV5-4 | . | CASSQLTGSYTGELFF | TGTGCCAGCAGCCAACTGACAGGTTCTTACACCGGGGAGCTGTTTTTT
. | TRBJ2-6 | TRBV11-2 | . | CASSPLVGGSGANVLTF | TGTGCCAGCAGCCCCCTGGTAGGGGGCTCTGGGGCCAACGTCCTGACTTTC
. | TRBJ2-1 | TRBV5-1 | TRBD2 | CASSFTGTSGSNNEQFF | TGCGCCAGCAGCTTCACCGGGACTAGCGGGAGTAACAATGAGCAGTTCTTC
. | TRBJ2-7 | TRBV18 | . | CASSPVRALREQYF | TGTGCCAGCTCACCGGTCAGGGCCCTACGAGAGCAGTACTTC
. | TRBJ1-2 | TRBV29-1 | . | CSEQEINYGYTF | TGCAGCGAACAGGAGATTAACTATGGCTACACCTTC
. | TRBJ1-3 | TRBV6-5 | . | CASSYNPGAGNTIYF | TGTGCCAGCAGTTACAATCCAGGGGCGGGAAACACCATATATTTT
. | TRBJ2-4 | TRBV11-2 | . | CASSLARTTVAKNIQYF | TGTGCCAGCAGCTTAGCTCGAACAACCGTAGCCAAAAACATTCAGTACTTC
. | TRBJ2-7 | TRBV29-1 | . | CSVVWGSEQYF | TGCAGCGTTGTCTGGGGGAGTGAGCAGTACTTC
. | TRBJ2-7 | TRBV5-1 | . | CASSLGLSSYEQYF | TGCGCCAGCAGCTTGGGACTCTCCTCCTACGAGCAGTACTTC
. | TRBJ2-5 | TRBV18 | TRBD2 | CASSPLRGGQETQYF | TGTGCCAGCTCACCACTTCGCGGGGGACAAGAGACCCAGTACTTC
. | TRBJ2-1 | TRBV6-5 | . | CASSYRGREQFF | TGTGCCAGCAGTTACAGGGGACGGGAGCAGTTCTTC
. | TRBJ2-7 | TRBV28 | . | CASSPGDGRGYEQYF | TGTGCCAGCAGCCCCGGGGACGGGAGAGGCTACGAGCAGTACTTC
. | TRBJ2-1 | TRBV5-1 | TRBD2 | CASSLGVSSGRGNEQFF | TGCGCCAGCAGCTTGGGGGTCTCTAGCGGGAGGGGCAATGAGCAGTTCTTC
. | TRBJ2-5 | TRBV5-8 | . | CASSRTGTGTQYF | TGTGCCAGCAGCCGTACAGGGACTGGGACCCAGTACTTC
. | TRBJ2-7 | TRBV29-1 | . | CSVEFRIFGEQYF | TGCAGCGTTGAGTTCAGGATATTCGGGGAGCAGTACTTC
. | TRBJ1-4 | TRBV18 | . | CASSPPGGATNEKLFF | TGTGCCAGCTCACCACCGGGGGGAGCAACTAATGAAAAACTGTTTTTT
. | TRBJ2-1 | TRBV28 | TRBD2 | CASRATSGVYNEQFF | TGTGCCAGCAGGGCAACTAGCGGGGTATACAATGAGCAGTTCTTC
. | TRBJ2-2 | TRBV5-1 | TRBD1 | CASSLAAGGTGELFF | TGCGCCAGCAGCTTGGCGGCAGGGGGCACCGGGGAGCTGTTTTTT
. | TRBJ2-5 | TRBV2 | . | CASSGPRQETQYF | TGTGCCAGCAGTGGTCCTAGACAAGAGACCCAGTACTTC
. | TRBJ2-2 | TRBV10-3 | TRBD2 | CAISTGGSGTGELFF | TGTGCCATCAGCACCGGGGGGTCTGGCACCGGGGAGCTGTTTTTT
. | TRBJ2-6 | TRBV18 | TRBD2 | CASSPLAAGANVLTF | TGTGCCAGCTCACCTCTAGCGGCTGGGGCCAACGTCCTGACTTTC
. | TRBJ1-1 | TRBV6-5 | . | CASSYSTGIQDTEAFF | TGTGCCAGCAGTTACTCTACGGGGATCCAGGACACTGAAGCTTTCTTT
. | TRBJ2-7 | TRBV6-1 | . | CASSDPKDGSSRRGQYF | TGTGCCAGCAGTGACCCGAAGGACGGAAGCTCCCGACGGGGGCAGTACTTC
. | TRBJ2-1 | TRBV10-3 | . | CAISARGGATRNEQFF | TGTGCCATCAGTGCCAGGGGGGGAGCGACCCGCAATGAGCAGTTCTTC
once | TRBJ2-3 | TRBV7-9 | TRBD2 | CASSQGRTSVTTDTQYF | TGTGCCAGCAGCCAGGGTCGGACTAGCGTAACCACAGATACGCAGTATTTT
once | TRBJ2-7 | TRBV4-1 | TRBD2 | CASSTGLADRRDYEQYF | TGCGCCAGCAGCACGGGACTAGCGGACCGTAGAGACTACGAGCAGTACTTC
once | TRBJ2-7 | TRBV6-1 | . | CASRGTGAYEQYF | TGTGCCAGCAGGGGGACGGGAGCCTACGAGCAGTACTTC
. | TRBJ2-3 | TRBV9 | . | CASSVASGDTQYF | TGTGCCAGCAGCGTAGCGTCGGGGGATACGCAGTATTTT
. | TRBJ2-7 | TRBV2 | TRBD1 | CASAGTGVRGEQYF | TGTGCCAGCGCCGGGACAGGGGTCCGTGGCGAGCAGTACTTC
. | TRBJ2-7 | TRBV2 | TRBD2 | CASSASAGTYEQYF | TGTGCCAGCAGTGCCTCAGCGGGAACATACGAGCAGTACTTC
. | TRBJ2-7 | TRBV5-6 | TRBD2 | CASSLEGLVYEQYF | TGTGCCAGCAGCTTGGAGGGACTAGTGTACGAGCAGTACTTC
once | TRBJ2-3 | TRBV19 | TRBD2 | CASSLGLAPDTQYF | TGTGCCAGTAGTCTAGGACTAGCCCCAGATACGCAGTATTTT
. | TRBJ2-7 | TRBV28 | . | CASRSTGTYEQYF | TGTGCCAGCCGTTCCACGGGTACCTACGAGCAGTACTTC
. | TRBJ2-2 | TRBV5-1 | . | CASRIRGTSTGELFF | TGCGCCAGCAGGATACGAGGAACCAGCACCGGGGAGCTGTTTTTT
. | TRBJ1-4 | TRBV18 | TRBD1 | CASSPAGTGGNEKLFF | TGTGCCAGCTCACCAGCGGGGACAGGGGGAAATGAAAAACTGTTTTTT
once | TRBJ2-5 | TRBV5-4 | . | CASSLRETQYF | TGTGCCAGCAGCTTAAGGGAGACCCAGTACTTC
. | TRBJ2-1 | TRBV2 | TRBD2 | CASVAGGSNEQFF | TGTGCCAGCGTGGCGGGAGGGAGTAATGAGCAGTTCTTC
. | TRBJ1-5 | TRBV6-5 | . | CASSPASTGLGPQHF | TGTGCCAGCAGCCCGGCATCTACAGGGCTTGGGCCCCAGCATTTT